Following are 16 T cell receptor beta chains from one sample sequenced in a study of blood T cell repertoires in COVID-19. Produced via immunoSEQ multiplex PCR; TCRdb's table is partial and in-frame only. The sample has about 22,000 clones, less than 95% seen once. The sample comprised peripheral blood. The receptors derive from a man between 65 and 85 years old with acute or convalescent COVID-19.

The chain links TRBV6-2 or TRBV6-3 to TRBJ1-2; 12 nucleotides align to TRBD1. V shed 4 bases, J shed 8 bases, and the junction held 8 bases outside the gene matches. This CDR3 is 15 amino acids long. Germline CDR1 reads MNHEY; CDR2 reads SVGEGT. The CDR3 protein is CASSSTGTGGLGYTF. CDR3 DNA sequence: TGTGCCAGCAGTTCCACCGGGACAGGGGGCTTAGGCTACACCTTC.

The rearrangement joins TRBV2 to TRBJ1-2, with 7 bases aligning to TRBD1. In germline, CDR1 is SNHLY, CDR2 FYNNEI. This CDR3 region has 15 residues. Losses at the gene ends were 1 base for V and 5 bases for J; bases not matched to a gene: 7. The CDR3 loop reads CASSEEAGGWYGYTF. The CDR3 nucleotides are TGTGCCAGCAGTGAAGAGGCAGGGGGTTGGTATGGCTACACCTTC.

The chain couples TRBV7-8 to TRBJ1-3; D perhaps matches TRBD1 (6 bases). This CDR3 is built from 16 residues. Deletions cut 2 bases from V and 2 bases from J, with 13 bases between. CDR1 and CDR2 (germline): SGHVS, FQNEAQ. As DNA, the CDR3 is TGTGCCAGCAGCTTACTGCCAGGGGCGACTGGAAACACCATATATTTT. Protein product: CASSLLPGATGNTIYF.

The chain links TRBV7-9 to TRBJ2-5, with D uncertain. CDR3 length equals 14 residues. Trimming took 1 base from V and 2 from J, leaving 8 bases between them. Germline V gene lookup returns CDR1 SEHNR and CDR2 FQNEAQ (reference sequence). The CDR3 coding sequence is TGTGCCAGCAGCTTAGTACAAACACAAGAGACCCAGTACTTC. Its protein is CASSLVQTQETQYF.

The chain carries TRBV11-3 and TRBJ2-2; 12 bases are shared with TRBD2. Germline V lookup: CDR1 SGHNT, CDR2 YENEEA. The CDR3 runs 16 residues. V lost 5 bases to trimming and J lost 6 bases; unmatched junction nucleotides: 7. The CDR3 DNA is TGTGCCAGCAGCCTCGCGACTAGCGGGGGTTCCGGGGAGCTGTTTTTT. This gives the protein CASSLATSGGSGELFF.

This chain joins TRBV9 and TRBJ2-3; D is perhaps TRBD2 (5 bases). Per germline, CDR1 SGDLS and CDR2 YYNGEE. The V end lost 7 bases, the J end lost 5 bases, and 23 bases lay between the germline ends. This CDR3 region has 16 residues. This chain's CDR3 is CASGKNEGASGDTQYF. CDR3 nucleotide sequence: TGTGCCAGCGGAAAAAACGAGGGCGCAAGTGGAGATACGCAGTATTTT.

This sequence joins TRBV6-2 or TRBV6-3 and TRBJ2-7; D possibly corresponds to TRBD1 (6 bases). CDR3 size: 15 residues. Germline V CDR1 and CDR2: MNHEY, SVGEGT. The ends were cut back, 5 bases at V and 6 bases at J, with 20 bases in the middle. The CDR3 region has the DNA TGTGCCAGCAGTCCGGGGCAGGGGTGGCCTCGCGAGCAGTACTTC. Translating it yields CASSPGQGWPREQYF.

This clone has only one observation. The J gene is TRBJ1-6, the V gene TRBV3-1 (or the pseudogene TRBV3-2); D uncertain. Germline values: CDR1 LGHDT, CDR2 YNNKEL (reference sequence). V lost 5 bases, J lost 5 bases, and 22 bases lay in between. The CDR3 has 18 residues. The CDR3 protein is CASSSKYPIIHHNSPLHF. DNA for the CDR3: TGTGCCAGCAGCTCAAAATATCCCATCATACATCATAATTCACCCCTCCACTTT.

The chain recombines TRBV2 with TRBJ1-1, with D tentatively TRBD1 (6 bases). V was pared by 6 bases and J by 9 bases, with 11 bases between. The CDR3 is made up of 11 amino acids. Germline V gene data show CDR1 as SNHLY and CDR2 as FYNNEI. CDR3 protein: CASSPDRKAFF. The CDR3 region has the DNA TGTGCCAGCAGCCCGGACAGAAAAGCTTTCTTT.

The chain recombines TRBV15 with TRBJ2-1; a weak D match, TRBD1 (6 bases). The CDR3 sequence is 16 residues long. V lost 0 bases, J lost 4 bases, and 13 bases lay in between. Per the germline V gene, CDR1 is LNHNV and CDR2 is YYDKDF (reference sequence). The CDR3, as DNA: TGTGCCACCAGCAGAGATGGGGGCCGGGCATACAATGAGCAGTTCTTC. Encoded protein: CATSRDGGRAYNEQFF.

The count of this clone is one. The chain joins TRBV4-3 to TRBJ2-5; a possible D gene is TRBD1 (6 bases). The germline CDR1 and CDR2 sequences are LGHNA and YSLEER. Trimming left V 0 bases short and J 5 bases short, with 19 bases between. This CDR3 contains 17 residues. This CDR3 is CASSQDHPSGAGETQYF. CDR3 sequence (DNA): TGCGCCAGCAGCCAAGATCATCCCTCAGGGGCCGGGGAGACCCAGTACTTC.

CDR3 DNA sequence: TGTGCCAGTAGTAAAAGCGGGGTTCTCAATGAGCAGTTCTTC. This codes for CASSKSGVLNEQFF. V gene TRBV19 combines with J gene TRBJ2-1, with 7 bases identical to TRBD2. Per germline, CDR1 LNHDA and CDR2 SQIVND (reference sequence). This CDR3 region has 14 residues. The trim removed 4 bases at V and 6 bases at J, leaving 6 bases unmatched.

The chain is built from TRBV10-3 and TRBJ2-2, with 7 bases aligning to TRBD1. This CDR3 is 15 amino acids long. V shed 6 bases, J shed 4 bases, and the junction held 8 bases outside the gene matches. Germline CDR1 reads ENHRY; CDR2 reads SYGVKD. CDR3 sequence reads: CAIRPGTAITGELFF. The CDR3 region has the DNA TGTGCCATCAGACCCGGGACAGCTATCACCGGGGAGCTGTTTTTT.

The gene calls are TRBV9 and TRBJ2-1; D perhaps matches TRBD2 (5 bases). Germline V lookup: CDR1 SGDLS, CDR2 YYNGEE. The CDR3 is made up of 14 amino acids. Trimming took 0 bases from V and 1 from J, leaving 5 bases between them. The CDR3 loop is CASSVAGSYNEQFF. The CDR3 coding sequence is TGTGCCAGCAGCGTAGCGGGGTCCTACAATGAGCAGTTCTTC.

This chain uses TRBV7-2 with TRBJ1-2; 7 bases fit TRBD1. This CDR3 comprises 15 residues. After removal of 1 base from V and 4 bases from J, the junction contained 6 bases not matched to a gene. Per the germline V gene, CDR1 is SGHTA and CDR2 is FQGNSA. CDR3 loop: CASSLGDSRSYGYTF. In nucleotides, the CDR3 is TGTGCCAGCAGCTTAGGGGACAGTAGATCCTATGGCTACACCTTC.

The chain links TRBV19 to TRBJ2-2; 9 bases map to TRBD2. Germline V gene sequence: CDR1 LNHDA, CDR2 SQIVND (reference sequence). The CDR3 runs 18 residues. Trimming cost V 0 bases and J 4 bases; bases outside gene matches: 9. The CDR3 sequence: CASSIEGTGTSLTGELFF. The CDR3 nucleotides read TGTGCCAGTAGTATAGAGGGAACCGGGACTAGCCTCACCGGGGAGCTGTTTTTT.